This TCR beta chain was captured by sequencing in a study of T cell repertoires in cytomegalovirus infection. Study summary: Public TCR beta signatures were indicative of both CMV infection and a matching HLA type. Study results and caveats: Cumulated frequencies of public TCR beta families served to identify carriers of CMV plus the relevant HLA. HLA-C-restricted, CMV-specific TCR beta clonotypes were dominant ex vivo.

TCRdb reprocessed the reads with MiXCR, giving one entry per CDR3 protein. This repertoire shows approximately 120,000 distinct CDR3 sequences, approximately 28% found once; its top ten account for around 80%. The CDR3 spans 15 residues. V was pared by 3 bases and J by 5 bases, with 6 bases of the junction left unmatched. Germline CDR1 is DFQATT and CDR2 is SNEGSKA (reference sequence). This clonotype has just a few counts. What it binds is unknown. This chain uses TRBV20-1 with TRBJ1-6; the match to TRBD1 covers 8 bases. The sequencing here drew on CD8+ T cells from cultured PBMCs, taken from culture after CMV antigen stimulation. This receptor was identified in a human donor in good health (CMV status not recorded). Some clones in this sample may be carry-over from other donors' samples. The CDR3 nucleotides read TGCAGTGCTAGGGATATACAGGGGGATAATTCACCCCTCCACTTT. This sequence encodes CSARDIQGDNSPLHF.